This TCR beta chain came from a study of blood T cell repertoires in COVID-19. Looking at the study overall: Donors in the United States, Italy and Spain gave samples during acute or convalescent COVID-19.

CDR3 length equals 16 residues. Sequencing was performed with immunoSEQ multiplex PCR; in TCRdb, only in-frame clones are kept and a portion is missing. The data hold approximately 27,000 clones, with 75% to 90% observed a single time. The chain is built from TRBV21-1 and TRBJ2-5; TRBD2 reflects the table's D call only, with no check against the DNA. TRBV21-1 is a recognized pseudogene. The clonotype originates from a human donor with acute or convalescent COVID-19. The donor label of this sample is uncertain. The specimen sequenced was peripheral blood. The CDR3 nucleotides read TGTGCCAGCAGCGGATGTCTAGCGGGGCCTGTCGAGACCCAGTACTTC. Its protein product is CASSGCLAGPVETQYF.